These T cell receptor beta chains were read from a single sample in a study of T cells in Graves' hyperthyroidism and ophthalmopathy. Using its own MiXCR run on the multiplex PCR reads, TCRdb lists one record per CDR3 protein. The repertoire holds 550,000 to 600,000 distinct CDR3 sequences, over 12% seen once, with over 6% in the top ten. The sequenced sample was blood. Source of these receptors: a woman between 18 and 30 years old with Graves' ophthalmopathy. CDR3s include the opening cysteine and the closing phenylalanine or tryptophan. Fields, in order: D gene, J gene, V gene, CDR3 length, clone size, CDR3 DNA, CDR3 protein. The D gene is left open where the match is weak. Size values are once, few and many counts, or a class for expanded clones, and some rows have none.

d_call: .; j_call: TRBJ2-2; v_call: TRBV20-1; cdr3_length: 15; clone_size: .; cdr3_nt: TGCAGACCGGGACACCTAAGACTCAACACCGGGGAGCTGTTTTTT; cdr3_aa: CRPGHLRLNTGELFF
d_call: TRBD2; j_call: TRBJ2-7; v_call: TRBV29-1; cdr3_length: 16; clone_size: many; cdr3_nt: TGCAGCGTCCTCGGACTAGCGGGAGGGCCTCGGTACGAGCAGTACTTC; cdr3_aa: CSVLGLAGGPRYEQYF
d_call: TRBD1; j_call: TRBJ1-5; v_call: TRBV19; cdr3_length: 14; clone_size: .; cdr3_nt: TGTGCCAGTAAAGGGTTACAGGGGAATCAGCCCCAGCATTTT; cdr3_aa: CASKGLQGNQPQHF
d_call: TRBD1; j_call: TRBJ1-2; v_call: TRBV3-1; cdr3_length: 14; clone_size: many; cdr3_nt: TGTGCCAGCAGCCAACTCCGGGACAGGGACGGCTACACCTTC; cdr3_aa: CASSQLRDRDGYTF
d_call: .; j_call: TRBJ2-7; v_call: TRBV2; cdr3_length: 12; clone_size: few; cdr3_nt: TGTGCCAGCAGGGGCCTTACCTACGAGCAGTACTTC; cdr3_aa: CASRGLTYEQYF
d_call: .; j_call: TRBJ2-2; v_call: TRBV4-3; cdr3_length: 16; clone_size: few; cdr3_nt: TGCGCCAGCAGCCAAGATGCGAGGGGCGGCGCCGGGGAGCTGTTTTTT; cdr3_aa: CASSQDARGGAGELFF
d_call: .; j_call: TRBJ2-5; v_call: TRBV6-2/TRBV6-3; cdr3_length: 14; clone_size: few; cdr3_nt: TGTGCCAGCAGTTTGCCCCTAGGGGGGGAGACCCAGTACTTC; cdr3_aa: CASSLPLGGETQYF
d_call: TRBD1; j_call: TRBJ1-2; v_call: TRBV28; cdr3_length: 17; clone_size: many; cdr3_nt: TGTGCCAGCAGTGCGGGACAGGGGAGGGGATCTAACTATGGCTACACCTTC; cdr3_aa: CASSAGQGRGSNYGYTF
d_call: TRBD2; j_call: TRBJ2-3; v_call: TRBV2; cdr3_length: 14; clone_size: many; cdr3_nt: TGTGCCGTAGGGACTAGCGGGAGTCGGGATACGCAGTATTTT; cdr3_aa: CAVGTSGSRDTQYF
d_call: .; j_call: TRBJ2-7; v_call: TRBV7-2; cdr3_length: 15; clone_size: few; cdr3_nt: TGCGCCAGCAGCCAAATCCGGGACCGGTCCTACGAGCAGTACTTC; cdr3_aa: CASSQIRDRSYEQYF
d_call: TRBD1; j_call: TRBJ1-2; v_call: TRBV6-1; cdr3_length: 14; clone_size: .; cdr3_nt: TGTGCCAGCAGCTCTCCGGACAGGGGCTATGGCTACACCTTC; cdr3_aa: CASSSPDRGYGYTF
d_call: .; j_call: TRBJ2-2; v_call: TRBV5-5; cdr3_length: 15; clone_size: .; cdr3_nt: TGTGCCAGCAGCGAATACCTTAGTTACACCGGGGAGCTGTTTTTT; cdr3_aa: CASSEYLSYTGELFF
d_call: .; j_call: TRBJ1-2; v_call: TRBV10-3; cdr3_length: 15; clone_size: many; cdr3_nt: TGTGCCATCAGTGAGAATATGGGTCTTAACTATGGCTACACCTTC; cdr3_aa: CAISENMGLNYGYTF
d_call: TRBD2; j_call: TRBJ2-3; v_call: TRBV3-1; cdr3_length: 16; clone_size: .; cdr3_nt: TGTGCCAGCAGCCCTCTGAAAAGCGGGGCGCCAGATACGCAGTATTTT; cdr3_aa: CASSPLKSGAPDTQYF
d_call: .; j_call: TRBJ2-4; v_call: TRBV9; cdr3_length: 14; clone_size: many; cdr3_nt: TGTGCCAGCAGCGTAGACGGGGGAGTGAACATTCAGTACTTC; cdr3_aa: CASSVDGGVNIQYF
d_call: .; j_call: TRBJ1-4; v_call: TRBV4-3; cdr3_length: 18; clone_size: .; cdr3_nt: TGCGCCAGCAGCCAAGATACAGGAAACGTTGCAACTAATGAAAAACTGTTTTTT; cdr3_aa: CASSQDTGNVATNEKLFF
d_call: .; j_call: TRBJ2-7; v_call: TRBV12-3/TRBV12-4; cdr3_length: 13; clone_size: many; cdr3_nt: TGTGCCAGCATTTTCCAGGACAGCAACGAGCAGTACTTC; cdr3_aa: CASIFQDSNEQYF
d_call: .; j_call: TRBJ2-2; v_call: TRBV27; cdr3_length: 16; clone_size: many; cdr3_nt: TGTGCCAGCAGGGATGGCGGGGGCGCGAACACCGGGGAGCTGTTTTTT; cdr3_aa: CASRDGGGANTGELFF
d_call: .; j_call: TRBJ1-2; v_call: TRBV7-2; cdr3_length: 17; clone_size: many; cdr3_nt: TGTGCCAGCAGCTTTGGAGACGACAGGACCCTTAACTATGGCTACACCTTC; cdr3_aa: CASSFGDDRTLNYGYTF
d_call: .; j_call: TRBJ2-7; v_call: TRBV6-1; cdr3_length: 12; clone_size: many; cdr3_nt: TGTGCCAGCACCGGGCCTACCGTCGAGCAGTACTTC; cdr3_aa: CASTGPTVEQYF
d_call: .; j_call: TRBJ2-1; v_call: TRBV6-5; cdr3_length: 16; clone_size: .; cdr3_nt: TGTGCCAGCAGCTCCCGCTCAGGGAGCTCGGTGCATGAGCAGTTCTTC; cdr3_aa: CASSSRSGSSVHEQFF
d_call: TRBD2; j_call: TRBJ2-7; v_call: TRBV6-1; cdr3_length: 15; clone_size: many; cdr3_nt: TGTGCCAGCAGTGCGCGGGGGATCCGAACCTACGAGCAGTACTTC; cdr3_aa: CASSARGIRTYEQYF
d_call: TRBD1; j_call: TRBJ2-5; v_call: TRBV7-9; cdr3_length: 17; clone_size: many; cdr3_nt: TGTGCCAGCAGCTTTCGACAGGGCGAAACAGGGAAAGAGACCCAGTACTTC; cdr3_aa: CASSFRQGETGKETQYF
d_call: TRBD2; j_call: TRBJ2-5; v_call: TRBV7-8; cdr3_length: 15; clone_size: many; cdr3_nt: TGTGCCAGCCTTCGGGTTAGCGGGACGGAAGAGACCCAGTACTTC; cdr3_aa: CASLRVSGTEETQYF
d_call: .; j_call: TRBJ1-1; v_call: TRBV4-2; cdr3_length: 17; clone_size: few; cdr3_nt: TGTGCCAGCAGGAACTCCCTGAGGGGACGGTTAAACACTGAAGCTTTCTTT; cdr3_aa: CASRNSLRGRLNTEAFF
d_call: TRBD1; j_call: TRBJ2-7; v_call: TRBV7-2; cdr3_length: 16; clone_size: many; cdr3_nt: TGTGCCAGCAGCACAGGGGGCGCCGGGAGTCAGGGCGAGCAGTACTTC; cdr3_aa: CASSTGGAGSQGEQYF
d_call: TRBD2; j_call: TRBJ2-5; v_call: TRBV27; cdr3_length: 14; clone_size: many; cdr3_nt: TGTGCCAGCAGTTTGCGGGAGGGCAAAGAGACCCAGTACTTC; cdr3_aa: CASSLREGKETQYF
d_call: .; j_call: TRBJ2-7; v_call: TRBV6-1; cdr3_length: 13; clone_size: many; cdr3_nt: TGTGCCAGCAGCAGCCGGGACCCTTACGAGCAGTACTTC; cdr3_aa: CASSSRDPYEQYF
d_call: TRBD2; j_call: TRBJ2-1; v_call: TRBV12-3/TRBV12-4; cdr3_length: 18; clone_size: .; cdr3_nt: TGTGCCGGCAGTGGGATTAGCGGGAGGGTAACTCGTGCCAATGAGCAGTTCTTC; cdr3_aa: CAGSGISGRVTRANEQFF
d_call: .; j_call: TRBJ1-6; v_call: TRBV10-3; cdr3_length: 14; clone_size: many; cdr3_nt: TGTGCCATCAGTGCGGACGGCCAGAATTCACCCCTCCACTTT; cdr3_aa: CAISADGQNSPLHF
d_call: .; j_call: TRBJ1-1; v_call: TRBV6-1; cdr3_length: 11; clone_size: many; cdr3_nt: TGTGCCAGCCTTGCTGGGGCTGAAGCTTTCTTT; cdr3_aa: CASLAGAEAFF
d_call: TRBD1; j_call: TRBJ1-1; v_call: TRBV27; cdr3_length: 13; clone_size: many; cdr3_nt: TGTGCCAGCAGTAGAAAGGGGGCCCCTGAAGCTTTCTTT; cdr3_aa: CASSRKGAPEAFF
d_call: .; j_call: TRBJ2-3; v_call: TRBV20-1; cdr3_length: 15; clone_size: many; cdr3_nt: TGCAGTGCTAGAGGGGCTAGCCGGAGCACAGATACGCAGTATTTT; cdr3_aa: CSARGASRSTDTQYF
d_call: .; j_call: TRBJ2-5; v_call: TRBV29-1; cdr3_length: 12; clone_size: many; cdr3_nt: TGCAGCGCCAACCCCGGGAGTGCGACCCAGTACTTC; cdr3_aa: CSANPGSATQYF
d_call: TRBD2; j_call: TRBJ2-7; v_call: TRBV27; cdr3_length: 15; clone_size: many; cdr3_nt: TGTGCCAGCAGTTTAAAAGCGGGAGGGTCCTACGAGCAGTACTTC; cdr3_aa: CASSLKAGGSYEQYF
d_call: .; j_call: TRBJ1-2; v_call: TRBV20-1; cdr3_length: 13; clone_size: .; cdr3_nt: TGCAGTGCTAGCCCGGGGGTTTACTATGGCTACACCTTC; cdr3_aa: CSASPGVYYGYTF
d_call: TRBD1; j_call: TRBJ1-1; v_call: TRBV28; cdr3_length: 18; clone_size: many; cdr3_nt: TGTGCCAGCAGTTTACGCCCGACAGGGGGGGGGATGAACACTGAAGCTTTCTTT; cdr3_aa: CASSLRPTGGGMNTEAFF
d_call: .; j_call: TRBJ2-7; v_call: TRBV11-2; cdr3_length: 13; clone_size: many; cdr3_nt: TGTGCCAGCAGCTTAGTGCCAGCCAGCGAGCAGTACTTC; cdr3_aa: CASSLVPASEQYF
d_call: TRBD2; j_call: TRBJ2-3; v_call: TRBV7-2; cdr3_length: 16; clone_size: many; cdr3_nt: TGTGCCAGCAGCTCCCTGCTCGGCGGGAGATTAGATACGCAGTATTTT; cdr3_aa: CASSSLLGGRLDTQYF